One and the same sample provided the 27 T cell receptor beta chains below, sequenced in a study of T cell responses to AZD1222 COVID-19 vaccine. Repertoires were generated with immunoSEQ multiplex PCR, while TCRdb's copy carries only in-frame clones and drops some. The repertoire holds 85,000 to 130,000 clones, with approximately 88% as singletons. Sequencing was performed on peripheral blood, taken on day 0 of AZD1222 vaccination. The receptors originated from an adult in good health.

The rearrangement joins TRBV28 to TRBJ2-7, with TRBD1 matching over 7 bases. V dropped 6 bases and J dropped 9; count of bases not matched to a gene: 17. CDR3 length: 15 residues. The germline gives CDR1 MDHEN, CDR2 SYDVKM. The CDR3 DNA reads TGTGCCAGCAGCGCGGCCGGGACAGTTCTTGCCGGGCAGTACTTC. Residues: CASSAAGTVLAGQYF.

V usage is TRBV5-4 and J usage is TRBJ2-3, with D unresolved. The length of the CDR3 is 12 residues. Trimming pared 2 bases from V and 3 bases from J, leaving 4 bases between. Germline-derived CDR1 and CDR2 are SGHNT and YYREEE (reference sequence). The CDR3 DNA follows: TGTGCCAGCAGCTTTGGAACAGATACGCAGTATTTT. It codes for CASSFGTDTQYF.

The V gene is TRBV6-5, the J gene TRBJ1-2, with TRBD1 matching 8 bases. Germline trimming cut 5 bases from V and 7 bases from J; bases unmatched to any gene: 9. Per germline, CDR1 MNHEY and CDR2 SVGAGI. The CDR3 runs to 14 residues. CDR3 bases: TGTGCCAGCAGTCCAGGGGGCGCAAGAATTGGCTACACCTTC. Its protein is CASSPGGARIGYTF.

CDR3 in amino acids: CASSLDSASLYEQYF. In nucleotides, the CDR3 is TGTGCCAGCTCACTGGACAGCGCCTCTCTGTACGAGCAGTACTTC. The rearrangement links TRBV18 to TRBJ2-7; perhaps TRBD1 as D (6 bases). CDR3 length equals 15 residues. The V end lost 4 bases, the J end lost 4 bases, and 17 bases lay between the germline ends. The germline gives CDR1 KGHSH, CDR2 LQKENI.

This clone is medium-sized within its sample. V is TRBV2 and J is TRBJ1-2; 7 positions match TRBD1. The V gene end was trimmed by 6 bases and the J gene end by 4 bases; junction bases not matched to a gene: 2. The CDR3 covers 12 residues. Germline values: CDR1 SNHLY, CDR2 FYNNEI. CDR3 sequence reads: CASRRGPYGYTF. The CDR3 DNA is TGTGCCAGCAGGAGGGGGCCCTATGGCTACACCTTC.

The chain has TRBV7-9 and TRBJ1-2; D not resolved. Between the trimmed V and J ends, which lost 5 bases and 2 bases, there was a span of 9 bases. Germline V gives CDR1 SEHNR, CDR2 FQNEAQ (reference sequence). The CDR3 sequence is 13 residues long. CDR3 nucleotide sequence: TGTGCCAGCAGCCCGACGGTGAACTATGGCTACACCTTC. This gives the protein CASSPTVNYGYTF. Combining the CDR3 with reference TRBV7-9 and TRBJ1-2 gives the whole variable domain DTGVSQNPRHKITKRGQNVTFRCDPISEHNRLYWYRQTLGQGPEFLTYFQNEAQLEKSRLLSDRFSAERPKGSFSTLEIQRTEQGDSAMYLCASSPTVNYGYTFGSGTRLTVV.

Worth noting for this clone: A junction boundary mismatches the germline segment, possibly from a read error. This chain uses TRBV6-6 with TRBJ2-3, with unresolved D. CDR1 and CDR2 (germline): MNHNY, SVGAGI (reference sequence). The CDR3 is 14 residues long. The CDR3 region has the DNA TGTGCCAGCAGTCACTCAAGAACTACAGATACGCAGTATTTT. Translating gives CASSHSRTTDTQYF.

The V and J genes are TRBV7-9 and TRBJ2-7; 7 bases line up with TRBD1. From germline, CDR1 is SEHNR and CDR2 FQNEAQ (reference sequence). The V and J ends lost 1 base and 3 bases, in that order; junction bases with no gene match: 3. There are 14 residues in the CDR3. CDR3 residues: CASSLDRGVYEQYF. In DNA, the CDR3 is TGTGCCAGCAGCTTAGACAGGGGTGTCTACGAGCAGTACTTC.

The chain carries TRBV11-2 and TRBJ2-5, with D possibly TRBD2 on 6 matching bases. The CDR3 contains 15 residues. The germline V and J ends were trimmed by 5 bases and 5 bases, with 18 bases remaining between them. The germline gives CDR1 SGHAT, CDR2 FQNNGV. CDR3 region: CASSREAGRLETQYF. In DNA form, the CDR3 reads TGTGCCAGCAGCCGAGAGGCGGGAAGGCTGGAGACCCAGTACTTC.

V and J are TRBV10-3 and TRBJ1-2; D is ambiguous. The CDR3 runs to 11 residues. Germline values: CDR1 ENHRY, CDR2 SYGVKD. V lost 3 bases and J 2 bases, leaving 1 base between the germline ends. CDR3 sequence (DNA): TGTGCCATCAGTGAAAACTATGGCTACACCTTC. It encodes CAISENYGYTF.

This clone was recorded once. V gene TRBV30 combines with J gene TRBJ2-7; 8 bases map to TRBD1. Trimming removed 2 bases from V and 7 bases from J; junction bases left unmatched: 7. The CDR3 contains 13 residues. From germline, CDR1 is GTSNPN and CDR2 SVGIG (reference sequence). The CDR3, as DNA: TGTGCCTGGAGTCCCCGGACAGGGAAGGAGCAGTACTTC. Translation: CAWSPRTGKEQYF. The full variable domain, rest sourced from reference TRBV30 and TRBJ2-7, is SQTIHQWPATLVQPVGSPLSLECTVEGTSNPNLYWYRQAAGRGLQLLFYSVGIGQISSEVPQNLSASRPQDRQFILSSKKLLLSDSGFYLCAWSPRTGKEQYFGPGTRLTVT.

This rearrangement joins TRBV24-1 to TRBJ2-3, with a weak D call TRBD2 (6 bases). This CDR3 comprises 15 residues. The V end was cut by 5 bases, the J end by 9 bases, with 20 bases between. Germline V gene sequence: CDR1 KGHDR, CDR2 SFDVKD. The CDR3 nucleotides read TGTGCCACCAGTGCCCCTCAAGGCGCGGGGATCACGCAGTATTTT. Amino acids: CATSAPQGAGITQYF.

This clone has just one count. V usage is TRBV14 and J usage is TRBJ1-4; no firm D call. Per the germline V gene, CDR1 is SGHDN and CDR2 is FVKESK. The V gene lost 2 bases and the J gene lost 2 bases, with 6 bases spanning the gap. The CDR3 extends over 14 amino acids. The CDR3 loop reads CASSQQTTNEKLFF. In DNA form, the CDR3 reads TGTGCCAGCAGCCAACAAACTACTAATGAAAAACTGTTTTTT.

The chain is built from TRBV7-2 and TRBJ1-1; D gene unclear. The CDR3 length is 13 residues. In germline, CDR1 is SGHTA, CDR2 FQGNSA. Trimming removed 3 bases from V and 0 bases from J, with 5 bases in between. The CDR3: CASSFAMNTEAFF. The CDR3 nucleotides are TGTGCCAGCAGCTTCGCGATGAACACTGAAGCTTTCTTT. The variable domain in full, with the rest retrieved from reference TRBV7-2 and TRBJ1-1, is GAGVSQSPSNKVTEKGKDVELRCDPISGHTALYWYRQSLGQGLEFLIYFQGNSAPDKSGLPSDRFSAERTGGSVSTLTIQRTQQEDSAVYLCASSFAMNTEAFFGQGTRLTVV.

The CDR3 region has the DNA TGTGCCAGCAGTCGCAGCTTTCCTAACACCGGGGAGCTGTTTTTT. Translation: CASSRSFPNTGELFF. This chain links TRBV27 with TRBJ2-2; unclear D gene. The CDR3 spans 15 residues. V was clipped by 5 bases and J by 2 bases, with 12 bases between them. Germline lookup yields CDR1 MNHEY and CDR2 SMNVEV (reference sequence).

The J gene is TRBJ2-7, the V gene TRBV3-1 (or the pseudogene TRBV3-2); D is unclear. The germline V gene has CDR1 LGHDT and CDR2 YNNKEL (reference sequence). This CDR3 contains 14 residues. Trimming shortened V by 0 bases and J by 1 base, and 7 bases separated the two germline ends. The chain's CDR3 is CASSQDFASYEQYF. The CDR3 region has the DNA TGTGCCAGCAGCCAAGATTTTGCTTCCTACGAGCAGTACTTC.

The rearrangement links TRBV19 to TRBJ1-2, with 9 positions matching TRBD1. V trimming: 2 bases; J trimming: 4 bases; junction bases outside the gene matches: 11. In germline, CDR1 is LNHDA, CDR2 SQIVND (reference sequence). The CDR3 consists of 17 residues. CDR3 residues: CASSINRDRVYTYGYTF. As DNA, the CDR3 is TGTGCCAGTAGTATAAATCGGGACAGGGTGTATACCTATGGCTACACCTTC.

The CDR3 loop is CASSVAGLGYEQYF. As DNA, the CDR3 is TGTGCCAGCAGCGTAGCCGGACTAGGCTACGAGCAGTACTTC. V is TRBV9 and J is TRBJ2-7; the match to TRBD2 covers 7 bases. In germline, CDR1 is SGDLS, CDR2 YYNGEE. V shed 0 bases, J shed 3 bases, and the junction held 3 bases outside the gene matches. The CDR3 spans 14 residues.

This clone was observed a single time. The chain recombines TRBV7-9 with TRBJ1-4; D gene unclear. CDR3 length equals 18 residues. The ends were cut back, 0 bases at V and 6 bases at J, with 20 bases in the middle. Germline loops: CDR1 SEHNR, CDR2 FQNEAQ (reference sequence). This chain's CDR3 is CASSLAYVRSGEDEKLFF. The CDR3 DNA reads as TGTGCCAGCAGCTTAGCGTATGTGAGATCCGGTGAGGATGAAAAACTGTTTTTT. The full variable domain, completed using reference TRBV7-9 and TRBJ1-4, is DTGVSQNPRHKITKRGQNVTFRCDPISEHNRLYWYRQTLGQGPEFLTYFQNEAQLEKSRLLSDRFSAERPKGSFSTLEIQRTEQGDSAMYLCASSLAYVRSGEDEKLFFGSGTQLSVL.

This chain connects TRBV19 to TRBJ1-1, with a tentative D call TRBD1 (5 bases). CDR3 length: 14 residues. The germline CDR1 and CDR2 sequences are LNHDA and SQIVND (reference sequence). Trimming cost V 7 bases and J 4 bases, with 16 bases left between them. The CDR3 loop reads CASKKERGATEAFF. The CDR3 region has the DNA TGTGCCAGTAAAAAGGAGAGAGGGGCCACTGAAGCTTTCTTT.

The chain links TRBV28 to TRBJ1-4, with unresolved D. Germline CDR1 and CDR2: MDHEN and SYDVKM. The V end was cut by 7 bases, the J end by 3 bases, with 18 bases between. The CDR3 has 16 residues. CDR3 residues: CASKVREEGSNEKLFF. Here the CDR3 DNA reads TGTGCCAGCAAGGTCCGGGAGGAGGGTTCTAATGAAAAACTGTTTTTT. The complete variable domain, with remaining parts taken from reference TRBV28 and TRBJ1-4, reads DVKVTQSSRYLVKRTGEKVFLECVQDMDHENMFWYRQDPGLGLRLIYFSYDVKMKEKGDIPEGYSVSREKKERFSLILESASTNQTSMYLCASKVREEGSNEKLFFGSGTQLSVL.

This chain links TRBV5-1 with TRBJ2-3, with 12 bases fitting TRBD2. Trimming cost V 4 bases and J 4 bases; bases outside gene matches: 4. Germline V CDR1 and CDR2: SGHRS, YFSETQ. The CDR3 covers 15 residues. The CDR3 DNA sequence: TGCGCCAGCAGCCTGACTAGCGGGAGCGCAGATACGCAGTATTTT. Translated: CASSLTSGSADTQYF.

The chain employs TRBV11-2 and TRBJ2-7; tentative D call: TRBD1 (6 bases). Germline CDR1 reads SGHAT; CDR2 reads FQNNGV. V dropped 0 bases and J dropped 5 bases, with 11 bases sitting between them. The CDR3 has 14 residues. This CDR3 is CASSLDHREDEQYF. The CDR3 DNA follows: TGTGCCAGCAGCTTAGATCACAGGGAAGACGAGCAGTACTTC.

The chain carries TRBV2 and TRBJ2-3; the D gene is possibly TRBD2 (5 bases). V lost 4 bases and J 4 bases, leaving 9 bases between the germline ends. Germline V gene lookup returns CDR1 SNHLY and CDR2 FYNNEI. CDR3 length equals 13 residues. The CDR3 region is CASSGGLADTQYF. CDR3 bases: TGTGCCAGCAGTGGCGGGTTGGCAGATACGCAGTATTTT.

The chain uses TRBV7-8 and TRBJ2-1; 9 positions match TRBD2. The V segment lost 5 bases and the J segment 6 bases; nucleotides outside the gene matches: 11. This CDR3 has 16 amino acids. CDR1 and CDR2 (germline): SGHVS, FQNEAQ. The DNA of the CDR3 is TGTGCCAGCAGCACCGCCGGGACTAGCTACGGCAATGAGCAGTTCTTC. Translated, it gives CASSTAGTSYGNEQFF.

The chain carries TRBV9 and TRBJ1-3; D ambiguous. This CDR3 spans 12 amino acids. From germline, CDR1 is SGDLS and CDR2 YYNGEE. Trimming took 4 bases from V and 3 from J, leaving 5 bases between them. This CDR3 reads CASSRNGNTIYF. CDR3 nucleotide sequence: TGTGCCAGCAGCCGTAATGGAAACACCATATATTTT. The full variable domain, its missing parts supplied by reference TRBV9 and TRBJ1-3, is DSGVTQTPKHLITATGQRVTLRCSPRSGDLSVYWYQQSLDQGLQFLIQYYNGEERAKGNILERFSAQQFPDLHSELNLSSLELGDSALYFCASSRNGNTIYFGEGSWLTVV.

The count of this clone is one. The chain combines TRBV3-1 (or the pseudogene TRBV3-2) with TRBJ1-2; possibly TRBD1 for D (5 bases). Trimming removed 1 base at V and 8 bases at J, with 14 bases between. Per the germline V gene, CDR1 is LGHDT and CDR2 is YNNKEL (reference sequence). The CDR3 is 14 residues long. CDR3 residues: CASSQGAGSRGYTF. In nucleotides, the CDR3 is TGTGCCAGCAGCCAAGGGGCAGGGTCAAGAGGCTACACCTTC.